The following is a T cell receptor beta chain sequence with its context. Germline V CDR1 and CDR2: SGHRS, YFSETQ. The length of the CDR3 is 14 residues. V shed 4 bases and J 2 bases; nucleotides not matched to a gene: 5. TCRdb's table, derived via immunoSEQ multiplex PCR, lists solely in-frame clones and lacks some. The table lists 160,000 or so clones, over 75% of them singletons. This sample was included in a study of blood T cell repertoires in COVID-19. Background on the study: T cells, B-cell-depleted T cells, or PBMCs supplied cDNA or gDNA.

This receptor was identified in a man aged 60-69 years with active or convalescent COVID-19. This rearrangement joins TRBV5-1 to TRBJ2-5; 7 bases agree with TRBD1. Sample: peripheral blood. The CDR3 bases are TGCGCCAGCAGCGTAGGGGGCGGTCAAGAGACCCAGTACTTC. The encoded protein is CASSVGGGQETQYF.